This entry lists 7 T cell receptor beta chains sequenced from one sample in a study of T cell changes during pregnancy in multiple sclerosis. Method: immunoSEQ multiplex PCR; TCRdb's copy keeps in-frame clones and lacks some. Counted here are about 71,000 clones, around nine tenths occurring once; the ten biggest clones make up approximately 1.1%. This material consisted of peripheral blood, taken in the third trimester of pregnancy. These receptors all come from a female donor with multiple sclerosis, enrolled in a pregnancy study.

The chain employs TRBV9 and TRBJ1-2, with D possibly being TRBD1 (5 bases). CDR1 SGDLS and CDR2 YYNGEE come from the germline V gene. The CDR3 covers 14 residues. Trimming cost V 3 bases and J 6 bases, with 15 bases left between them. This CDR3 reads CASSAIADIDGYTF. DNA of the CDR3: TGTGCCAGCAGCGCCATAGCGGACATTGATGGCTACACCTTC.

The rearrangement links TRBV18 to TRBJ2-1; 8 bases align to TRBD2. This CDR3 comprises 14 residues. Looked up from germline, CDR1 is KGHSH and CDR2 is LQKENI. After removal of 6 bases from V and 8 bases from J, the junction contained 9 bases not matched to a gene. The CDR3 nucleotides are TGTGCCAGCTCCACCGGACTAGCAGCATATGAGCAGTTCTTC. It encodes CASSTGLAAYEQFF.

The chain carries TRBV2 and TRBJ2-1; D gene unclear. Trimming removed 6 bases from V and 8 bases from J, with 8 bases in between. Germline V gene data show CDR1 as SNHLY and CDR2 as FYNNEI. The CDR3 is 11 amino acids. In DNA, the CDR3 is TGTGCCAGCAGGGCCTCGTATGAGCAGTTCTTC. Protein sequence: CASRASYEQFF.

J is TRBJ1-5 and V is TRBV6-1; TRBD1 is a possible D gene (5 bases). CDR3 size: 14 residues. Germline V lookup: CDR1 MNHNS, CDR2 SASEGT. Trimming left V 6 bases short and J 7 bases short, with 16 bases between. CDR3 bases: TGTGCCAGCAGCCAAACGGGGGGAGGGCAGCCCCAGCATTTT. Amino acid sequence: CASSQTGGGQPQHF.

This chain joins TRBV27 and TRBJ2-5; 11 bases align to TRBD2. The germline CDR1 and CDR2 sequences are MNHEY and SMNVEV (reference sequence). The CDR3 runs to 18 residues. The junction had 8 bases not matched to a gene; V was cut back by 2 bases and J by 0 bases. The CDR3 sequence: CASSLLGTSGSYQETQYF. CDR3 in DNA: TGTGCCAGCAGTTTACTCGGGACTAGCGGATCGTACCAAGAGACCCAGTACTTC.

This sequence joins TRBV15 and TRBJ2-7; tentative D call: TRBD2 (6 bases). Germline CDR1 LNHNV, CDR2 YYDKDF (reference sequence). The CDR3 length is 15 residues. Trimming left V 5 bases short and J 6 bases short, with 20 bases between. CDR3 in DNA: TGTGCCACCAGCGCGCGGGACCCAATCCCATCCGAGCAGTACTTC. Its protein is CATSARDPIPSEQYF.

The rearrangement uses TRBV28 and TRBJ2-2; D may be TRBD2 (6 bases). Germline CDR1 is MDHEN and CDR2 is SYDVKM. The CDR3 loop spans 15 amino acids. Deletions cut 5 bases from V and 2 bases from J, with 12 bases between. CDR3 region: CASSSSGGNTGELFF. The DNA for the CDR3 is TGTGCCAGCAGTAGTTCCGGGGGAAACACCGGGGAGCTGTTTTTT. The whole variable domain, remainder taken from reference TRBV28 and TRBJ2-2, is DVKVTQSSRYLVKRTGEKVFLECVQDMDHENMFWYRQDPGLGLRLIYFSYDVKMKEKGDIPEGYSVSREKKERFSLILESASTNQTSMYLCASSSSGGNTGELFFGEGSRLTVL.